These T cell receptor beta chains were read from a single sample in a study of radiation and T cells in renal cell carcinoma. Clones were sequenced by immunoSEQ multiplex PCR, and TCRdb holds only the in-frame ones, with some missing. The sample includes 100,000 to 150,000 clones, around 80% of them seen just once. Source: blood, taken from a patient whose treatment included radiotherapy and nephrectomy. Receptors originate from a man between 45 and 60 years old with renal cell carcinoma. The CDR3 runs from the conserved cysteine through the conserved F or W. The order of the fields is CDR3 length, D gene, V gene, CDR3 protein. A D gene is named only where the DNA matches it firmly.

14 TRBD1 TRBV2 CASSEDRSTDTQYF
15 - TRBV19 CASTHTGSPSYEQYF
16 TRBD1 TRBV2 CASSGTGGSSGNTIYF
14 - TRBV28 CASSLFVGTDTQYF
15 - TRBV27 CASSFNRAENEKLFF
14 - TRBV7-2 CASSLSYSNQPQHF
17 - TRBV19 CASSPGTRPGEDYGYTF
14 - TRBV4-3 CASSQGGSNQPQHF
14 - TRBV18 CASSPPGRNTEAFF
14 TRBD1 TRBV6-5 CASRRDRGRNEQFF
15 - TRBV9 CASSLSLGGLTEAFF
15 - TRBV5-1 CASSLVAQNQETQYF
14 - TRBV5-1 CASSSVLNTDTQYF
14 TRBD1 TRBV6-5 CASGTGDSSTEAFF
16 TRBD1 TRBV5-1 CASSRRDRGVTGELFF
15 - TRBV19 CASSTRGVGTDTQYF
18 - TRBV4-1 CASSQEDGDHSGANVLTF
15 - TRBV4-1 CASSQGGTNPNGYTF
16 TRBD1 TRBV4-1 CASSQTGQGFTGELFF
13 - TRBV30 CAWSVLHFEKLFF
14 - TRBV7-9 CASSLGLELYGYTF
16 - TRBV7-2 CATTGEGEGDEDTQYF
15 TRBD2 TRBV7-2 CASRPSGGASDTQYF
14 - TRBV15 CATSRAGSGTEAFF
14 - TRBV7-6 CASSFTDSGNTIYF
15 - TRBV30 CAWSVPRGTNTEAFF
16 - TRBV5-1 CASRNLTGGGMAEAFF
14 - TRBV19 CAYNPGVGCTEAFF
13 - TRBV7-9 CASSPPGIYGYTF
15 - TRBV4-1 CASSQVGGPYETQYF
16 TRBD2 TRBV5-4 CASSLTSGGPYNEQFF
14 - TRBV5-1 CASPLGEMYEKLFF
13 TRBD1 TRBV18 CASSRDRGEKLFF
16 TRBD1 TRBV28 CASSLTALEGARGYTF
11 - TRBV7-9 CASSGAWEAFF
13 - TRBV2 CASSGQGNEKLFF
15 - TRBV19 CASSLSGISGNTIYF
14 TRBD1 TRBV5-1 CASRPGQGSGVQYF
15 - TRBV2 CASSEFGRSVSEAFF
11 - TRBV29-1 CSVEAEAEAFF
15 TRBD1 TRBV6-5 CASSRQGVGDSPLHF
14 TRBD2 TRBV19 CASSLAGGKGTQYF
14 - TRBV5-1 CASSLPRDTGELFF
15 TRBD1 TRBV5-5 CASSLGQGNRNTIYF
17 TRBD2 TRBV4-1 CASSRWTSGGAADTQYF